This T cell receptor beta chain appears in the sequencing data of a study of shared clonotypes between healthy human individuals. Study as a whole: Each donor contributed plates that comprised three CD4 naive, three CD4 memory, two CD8 naive and one CD8 memory.

Germline loops: CDR1 SGHTS, CDR2 YDEGEE. The CDR3 has 15 amino acids. Trimming pared 4 bases from V and 6 bases from J, leaving 19 bases between. Study-level results: In general, naive subsets displayed greater estimated richness than memory subsets did. The four-donor shared clonotypes exceeded non-shared clonotypes in generation probability, with non-shared ones scoring lower.

This clone was seen once. What it binds is unknown. The table came from immunoSEQ multiplex PCR; TCRdb's copy has only in-frame clones and leaves some out. Among a few hundred thousand clones listed, 73% were seen once. This sequence joins TRBV5-8 and TRBJ1-2; D perhaps matches TRBD1 (6 bases). Material: memory CD4+ T cells sorted from blood. Subset noted: CD45RA-negative fraction. This TCR came from a man aged 25 to 45 in good health. The CDR3 nucleotides read TGTGCCAGCAGCCGAACTATTTTTACAGGGCATGGCTACACCTTC. Amino acid sequence: CASSRTIFTGHGYTF.